A single sample gave rise to the 30 T cell receptor beta chains below, sequenced in a study of shared clonotypes between healthy human individuals (TCRdb year 2020). Receptors were amplified or captured by the immunoSEQ multiplex PCR assay. TCRdb stores this immuneACCESS table with in-frame sequences only. Part of the clones is absent; in the studies checked, under half of the shortfall reflects unresolved V genes, and no reason is known for the rest. For this sample the table gives approximately 2.4 million clones, of which nearly 97% were detected only once. Jointly, the top ten make up around 0.13% of the sample. Material: naive CD4+ T cells sorted from blood. This specimen's cell subset or site label, interpreted: CD45RA+ positively selected. These receptors were obtained from a man younger than 35 in good health.

Worth noting for this clone: Other DNA sequences in this specimen translate into the identical CDR3. This chain joins TRBV27 and TRBJ1-2; TRBD1 aligns across 8 bases. The CDR3 is 13 amino acids. V lost 3 bases, J lost 8 bases, and 5 bases stayed unmatched. Germline CDR1 is MNHEY and CDR2 is SMNVEV (reference sequence). The CDR3 sequence: CASSLAGGYGYTF. The CDR3 coding sequence is TGTGCCAGCAGTTTGGCAGGGGGCTACGGCTACACCTTC.

This chain connects TRBV6-1 to TRBJ1-6; no clear D. Germline CDR1 reads MNHNS; CDR2 reads SASEGT. This CDR3 is built from 13 residues. V lost 6 bases, J lost 4 bases, and 7 bases lay in between. CDR3 protein: CASRVEYNSPLHF. The CDR3 DNA follows: TGTGCCAGCAGGGTTGAGTATAATTCACCCCTCCACTTT.

This rearrangement joins TRBV7-2 to TRBJ1-3; D not resolved. CDR1 is SGHTA, CDR2 FQGNSA, per germline. The CDR3 length is 15 residues. V was pared by 0 bases and J by 0 bases, with 6 bases between. CDR3 nucleotide sequence: TGTGCCAGCAGCTTAGCAGGGTACTCTGGAAACACCATATATTTT. Encoded protein: CASSLAGYSGNTIYF.

The J gene is TRBJ2-3, the V gene TRBV5-4; D gene ambiguous. From germline, CDR1 is SGHNT and CDR2 YYREEE (reference sequence). V gave up 1 base and J gave up 4 bases, with 13 bases separating them. The CDR3 consists of 15 residues. The CDR3 sequence is CASSLTLGSADTQYF. The CDR3 region has the DNA TGTGCCAGCAGCTTGACCCTAGGCAGCGCAGATACGCAGTATTTT.

This chain links TRBV19 with TRBJ1-1, with D uncertain. Trimming shortened V by 6 bases and J by 7 bases, and 15 bases separated the two germline ends. The CDR3 is made up of 13 amino acids. CDR1 and CDR2 from the germline V gene are LNHDA and SQIVND (reference sequence). CDR3 in DNA: TGTGCCAGTAGCCCCTCCGGCTTATTTGAAGCTTTCTTT. This translates into CASSPSGLFEAFF. Drawing the rest from reference TRBV19 and TRBJ1-1, the complete variable domain is DGGITQSPKYLFRKEGQNVTLSCEQNLNHDAMYWYRQDPGQGLRLIYYSQIVNDFQKGDIAEGYSVSREKKESFPLTVTSAQKNPTAFYLCASSPSGLFEAFFGQGTRLTVV.

V gene TRBV6-6 combines with J gene TRBJ2-7, with TRBD2 matching 10 bases. The trim removed 6 bases at V and 5 bases at J, leaving 10 bases unmatched. The CDR3 has 15 amino acids. Looked up from germline, CDR1 is MNHNY and CDR2 is SVGAGI (reference sequence). CDR3 nucleotides: TGTGCCAGCAGATCTAGCGGGAGTAATTTCAACGAGCAGTACTTC. Translated: CASRSSGSNFNEQYF.

In its sample, this clone was seen once. The J gene is TRBJ2-1, the V gene TRBV9; 14 bases fit TRBD2. Germline CDR1 SGDLS, CDR2 YYNGEE. Trimming removed 3 bases from V and 5 bases from J; junction bases left unmatched: 7. This CDR3 is 17 amino acids long. In DNA, the CDR3 is TGTGCCAGCAGCGCTGCGGTGGGACTAGCGGGAGACAATGAGCAGTTCTTC. Translated: CASSAAVGLAGDNEQFF.

This rearrangement joins TRBV5-5 to TRBJ2-5, with TRBD2 matching 7 bases. There are 13 residues in the CDR3. Germline loops: CDR1 SGHKS, CDR2 YYEKEE (reference sequence). With V trimmed by 4 bases and J by 5 bases, 5 bases remained unmatched. CDR3 in amino acids: CASSQTSLETQYF. In DNA form, the CDR3 reads TGTGCCAGCAGCCAGACTAGCCTGGAGACCCAGTACTTC.

The chain uses TRBV12-5 and TRBJ1-6; no firm D call. CDR3 size: 15 residues. The V gene's germline CDR1 is LGHNT and CDR2 FRNRAP. V was cut by 0 bases and J by 6 bases, with 9 bases left in between. This CDR3 is CASGLVPDLNSPLHF. The DNA of the CDR3 is TGTGCTAGTGGTTTGGTCCCAGACCTTAATTCACCCCTCCACTTT. Full variable domain (outside the CDR3, taken from reference TRBV12-5 and TRBJ1-6): DARVTQTPRHKVTEMGQEVTMRCQPILGHNTVFWYRQTMMQGLELLAYFRNRAPLDDSGMPKDRFSAEMPDATLATLKIQPSEPRDSAVYFCASGLVPDLNSPLHFGNGTRLTVT.

The V and J genes are TRBV28 and TRBJ2-5; 11 positions agree with TRBD2. The length of the CDR3 is 17 residues. Trimming took 5 bases from V and 3 from J; bases not matched to a gene: 11. Germline V gene data show CDR1 as MDHEN and CDR2 as SYDVKM. The chain's CDR3 is CASSLSVSSGGKETQYF. The CDR3 DNA reads TGTGCCAGCAGTCTATCAGTGTCTAGCGGGGGGAAAGAGACCCAGTACTTC.

CDR3 in amino acids: CASSFNDGGNTIYF. CDR3 nucleotides: TGTGCCAGCAGTTTTAATGACGGTGGAAACACCATATATTTT. The chain uses TRBV7-9 and TRBJ1-3; D ambiguous. Germline CDR1 SEHNR, CDR2 FQNEAQ (reference sequence). Trimming cost V 6 bases and J 3 bases, with 12 bases left between them. CDR3 length: 14 amino acids.

The chain joins TRBV10-1 to TRBJ2-7, with 8 bases identical to TRBD1. The length of the CDR3 is 15 residues. Germline loops: CDR1 WNHNN, CDR2 SYGVQD (reference sequence). Trimming took 2 bases from V and 8 from J; bases not matched to a gene: 11. Here the CDR3 reads CASSEETGDKGKQYF. CDR3 bases: TGCGCCAGCAGTGAGGAGACAGGGGACAAGGGGAAGCAGTACTTC.

The gene calls are TRBV6-6 and TRBJ2-5; D is unresolved. Germline-derived CDR1 and CDR2 are MNHNY and SVGAGI (reference sequence). The length of the CDR3 is 14 residues. Deletions cut 4 bases from V and 4 bases from J, with 13 bases between. The CDR3 bases are TGTGCCAGCAGTTTAAACCCCAGACCAGAGACCCAGTACTTC. Its translation is CASSLNPRPETQYF.

The chain carries TRBV5-6 and TRBJ2-1; 7 bases line up with TRBD2. CDR3 length: 14 residues. The J segment lost 6 bases and the V segment lost 0 bases, leaving 3 bases of the junction unmatched. The germline gives CDR1 SGHDT, CDR2 YYEEEE. This chain's CDR3 is CASSLEGGANEQFF. For the CDR3, the DNA is TGTGCCAGCAGCTTGGAGGGAGGGGCCAATGAGCAGTTCTTC.

For this clone: The identical CDR3 is also encoded by other nucleotide sequences in the sample. The chain is built from TRBV18 and TRBJ2-6, with D possibly being TRBD1 (6 bases). V was shortened by 6 bases and J by 0 bases, with 6 bases between the two germline ends. This CDR3 has 14 amino acids. CDR1 and CDR2 from the germline V gene are KGHSH and LQKENI. The DNA of the CDR3 is TGTGCCAGCTCGGACAGCTCTGGGGCCAACGTCCTGACTTTC. Protein product: CASSDSSGANVLTF.

To note about this clone: The germline gene is not matched at one end of the junction; a read error may be the cause. This chain joins TRBV7-7 and TRBJ1-3, with a possible D match to TRBD1 (5 bases). The CDR3 loop spans 15 amino acids. The germline V gene encodes CDR1 SSHAT and CDR2 FNYEAQ (reference sequence). Here the CDR3 reads CASSLGTASGNTIYF. DNA of the CDR3: TGTGCTAGCAGCCTCGGGACCGCGTCTGGAAACACCATATATTTT. The entire variable domain, with the rest obtained from reference TRBV7-7 and TRBJ1-3, is as follows: GAGVSQSPRYKVTKRGQDVTLRCDPISSHATLYWYQQALGQGPEFLTYFNYEAQPDKSGLPSDRFSAERPEGSISTLTIQRTEQRDSAMYRCASSLGTASGNTIYFGEGSWLTVV.

The genes are TRBV27 and TRBJ2-2; D is perhaps TRBD1 (5 bases). The CDR3 is 16 amino acids. Trimming stripped 2 bases from V and 6 bases from J, with 16 bases between. Germline CDR1 and CDR2: MNHEY and SMNVEV (reference sequence). CDR3 region: CASSLEQGLVPGELFF. CDR3 DNA sequence: TGTGCCAGCAGTTTAGAGCAGGGTTTGGTACCCGGGGAGCTGTTTTTT.

A note on this clone: One junction end does not reproduce the germline sequence, and a read error may be involved. The rearrangement links TRBV7-7 to TRBJ1-1; 12 positions agree with TRBD1. The CDR3 spans 17 residues. Germline assignment: CDR1 SSHAT and CDR2 FNYEAQ (reference sequence). The CDR3 reads CASSLGTGGARLTEAFF. The CDR3 DNA is TGTGCTAGCAGCTTAGGGACAGGGGGCGCGCGGTTAACTGAAGCTTTCTTT.

The genes are TRBV6-6 and TRBJ2-7, with 10 bases identical to TRBD1. Germline CDR1 is MNHNY and CDR2 is SVGAGI (reference sequence). V trimming: 7 bases; J trimming: 3 bases; junction bases outside the gene matches: 9. This CDR3 region has 15 residues. CDR3 protein: CASTYRTGGIYEQYF. The CDR3 DNA is TGTGCCAGCACCTACCGGACAGGGGGAATCTACGAGCAGTACTTC.

The chain couples TRBV5-4 to TRBJ2-7, with D tentatively TRBD1 (6 bases). CDR1 is SGHNT and CDR2 is YYREEE in the germline V gene (reference sequence). This CDR3 has 13 residues. The ends were cut back, 7 bases at V and 3 bases at J, with 14 bases in the middle. The CDR3 sequence is CASSRQVDYEQYF. CDR3 DNA sequence: TGTGCCAGCTCCCGACAGGTCGACTACGAGCAGTACTTC.

The chain recombines TRBV5-1 with TRBJ2-3, with 8 bases aligning to TRBD1. Germline V gives CDR1 SGHRS, CDR2 YFSETQ. This CDR3 has 15 amino acids. V lost 0 bases, J lost 6 bases, and 6 bases stayed unmatched. CDR3 nucleotide sequence: TGCGCCAGCAGCTTGGAGGACAGGGCGTTTGATACGCAGTATTTT. It translates to CASSLEDRAFDTQYF.

V gene TRBV7-9 combines with J gene TRBJ1-2; 8 bases line up with TRBD1. CDR3 length: 17 residues. V lost 4 bases, J lost 5 bases, and 15 bases stayed unmatched. CDR1 and CDR2 (germline): SEHNR, FQNEAQ (reference sequence). The CDR3 region has the DNA TGTGCCAGCAGCTCCTCCCGGGCAGGGGGCGCATGGTATGGCTACACCTTC. As protein: CASSSSRAGGAWYGYTF.

The chain has TRBV5-1 and TRBJ1-2, with 7 nucleotides matching TRBD1. V lost 3 bases, J lost 3 bases, and 5 bases stayed unmatched. The CDR3 extends over 14 amino acids. Germline values: CDR1 SGHRS, CDR2 YFSETQ. The DNA for the CDR3 is TGCGCCAGCAGCTCGGAGACAGGGCACTATGGCTACACCTTC. Translation gives CASSSETGHYGYTF. The full variable domain, its missing parts supplied by reference TRBV5-1 and TRBJ1-2, is KAGVTQTPRYLIKTRGQQVTLSCSPISGHRSVSWYQQTPGQGLQFLFEYFSETQRNKGNFPGRFSGRQFSNSRSEMNVSTLELGDSALYLCASSSETGHYGYTFGSGTRLTVV.

The DNA of the CDR3 is TGTGCCATCAGTGCGGGTCCCGGTCAAGGGTACGAGCAGTACTTC. This codes for CAISAGPGQGYEQYF. V and J are TRBV10-3 and TRBJ2-7, with no clear D. CDR1 and CDR2 from the germline V gene are ENHRY and SYGVKD. The CDR3 has 15 amino acids. Trimming took off 4 bases at V and 4 bases at J, with 17 bases between the two ends.

The V gene is TRBV25-1, the J gene TRBJ2-2; D is uncertain. The CDR3 consists of 14 residues. Germline values: CDR1 MGHDK, CDR2 SYGVNS. V lost 3 bases and J 1 base, leaving 6 bases between the germline ends. CDR3 coding DNA: TGTGCCAGCAGTGACCTGGAGAACACCGGGGAGCTGTTTTTT. Its protein is CASSDLENTGELFF.

A single count supports this clone. The J gene is TRBJ2-2, the V gene TRBV7-2; tentative D call: TRBD1 (7 bases). V was pared by 2 bases and J by 9 bases, with 16 bases between. This CDR3 spans 15 amino acids. The germline CDR1 and CDR2 sequences are SGHTA and FQGNSA. This chain's CDR3 is CASSLQGGLRRELFF. The DNA for the CDR3 is TGTGCCAGCAGCTTACAGGGGGGTCTAAGGCGGGAGCTGTTTTTT.

The chain uses TRBV5-6 and TRBJ2-3; 8 bases line up with TRBD2. The ends lost 4 bases at V and 1 base at J; junction bases unmatched: 5. The CDR3 loop spans 15 amino acids. Germline values: CDR1 SGHDT, CDR2 YYEEEE. DNA of the CDR3: TGTGCCAGCAGCGCCGGGGGGGAGGGCACAGATACGCAGTATTTT. Its protein product is CASSAGGEGTDTQYF.

The chain combines TRBV4-1 with TRBJ2-3, with D perhaps TRBD2 (6 bases). CDR1 is MGHRA and CDR2 is YSYEKL in the germline V gene. Trimming removed 0 bases from V and 5 bases from J, with 18 bases in between. The CDR3 is made up of 17 amino acids. This chain's CDR3 is CASSQDMAGSIGDTQYF. CDR3 bases: TGCGCCAGCAGCCAAGATATGGCGGGGAGCATCGGAGATACGCAGTATTTT.

The chain recombines TRBV5-1 with TRBJ2-3; 8 bases map to TRBD1. The germline CDR1 and CDR2 sequences are SGHRS and YFSETQ. With 4 bases clipped from V and 4 bases from J, the junction kept 5 bases outside the gene matches. There are 14 residues in the CDR3. CDR3 residues: CASSPETGADTQYF. The CDR3 DNA sequence: TGCGCCAGCAGCCCCGAGACAGGGGCAGATACGCAGTATTTT.

The chain carries TRBV28 and TRBJ2-2; 9 bases line up with TRBD2. The junction had 8 bases not matched to a gene; V was cut back by 6 bases and J by 6 bases. CDR3 length equals 15 residues. Germline assignment: CDR1 MDHEN and CDR2 SYDVKM. The CDR3 nucleotides are TGTGCCAGCAGCCCCCCAGCGGGGGGTCCCGGGGAGCTGTTTTTT. It encodes CASSPPAGGPGELFF. The full variable domain, its missing parts supplied by reference TRBV28 and TRBJ2-2, is DVKVTQSSRYLVKRTGEKVFLECVQDMDHENMFWYRQDPGLGLRLIYFSYDVKMKEKGDIPEGYSVSREKKERFSLILESASTNQTSMYLCASSPPAGGPGELFFGEGSRLTVL.